This T cell receptor (beta chain) was obtained from a study of blood T cell repertoires in COVID-19. The overall study: Sources were T cells, B-cell-depleted T cells, or PBMCs; the material itself was cDNA or gDNA.

There are a few counts of this clone. CDR3 length: 11 residues. V lost 5 bases to trimming and J lost 10 bases, with 14 bases between them. Germline CDR1 reads DFQATT; CDR2 reads SNEGSKA (reference sequence). In the authors' workflow: From reference gene primer amplification, estimates of nucleated cell counts were derived. Sequencing used immunoSEQ multiplex PCR; TCRdb keeps in-frame clones, though not all of them. The DNA gave D and trimming, while V, J and clone size come from that table. The data hold under 400,000 clones, with over 75% observed a single time. The genes are TRBV20-1 and TRBJ1-1, with D uncertain. The clonotype originates from a young woman with COVID-19, enrolled during active disease. Sample: peripheral blood. CDR3 amino acids: CSAPRSVRAFF. The CDR3 DNA sequence: TGCAGTGCTCCTCGCTCAGTAAGAGCTTTCTTT.